This TCR beta chain was identified during a study of cytomegalovirus exposure and HLA in healthy donors. Study-wide points: The study flagged about 150 TCR beta chains as cytomegalovirus-associated.

The protocol was immunoSEQ multiplex PCR, while the TCRdb copy is restricted to in-frame clones and leaves out a portion. The repertoire has fewer than 200,000 clones, roughly 89% of them found once; the top ten carry 1.4%. Comments on this clone: Its target is not known.

The V gene's germline CDR1 is SGHRS and CDR2 YFSETQ. The germline V and J ends were trimmed by 3 bases and 4 bases, with 32 bases remaining between them. The CDR3 loop spans 20 amino acids. Sequenced material: PBMCs. This sequence joins TRBV5-1 and TRBJ2-7, with a tentative D call TRBD2 (8 bases). This receptor was identified in a young woman in good health and CMV-seronegative. CDR3 DNA: TGCGCCAGCAGCTCTGACGAGGGTCGTAACAGGGGACTAGTGGATTACGAGCAGTACTTC. Translation gives CASSSDEGRNRGLVDYEQYF.